This T cell receptor beta chain derives from a study of blood T cell repertoires in COVID-19. Looked up from germline, CDR1 is SGHAT and CDR2 is FQNNGV. The CDR3 is 12 residues long. The V and J ends lost 4 bases and 4 bases respectively, with 7 bases between them. This table comes from immunoSEQ multiplex PCR, and its TCRdb copy is limited to in-frame clones, with some not included. The data contain some 430,000 clones, less than 95% of them singletons. This TCR derives from a man aged 18-30 years who had recovered from COVID-19. The source material was PBMCs or T cells enriched from blood (not recorded which). The J gene is TRBJ1-2, the V gene TRBV11-2; D is possibly TRBD1 (5 bases). CDR3: CASSSTVYGYTF. CDR3 nucleotide sequence: TGTGCCAGCAGCTCGACAGTCTATGGCTACACCTTC.